This TCR beta chain was recovered during a study of CD8 T cells in ankylosing spondylitis. TCRdb itself ran the 5' RACE reads through MiXCR, one entry per CDR3 protein. The table lists some 200,000 distinct CDR3 sequences, roughly 13% of them singletons. Germline assignment: CDR1 SGHRS and CDR2 YFSETQ. The V gene end was trimmed by 4 bases and the J gene end by 1 base; junction bases not matched to a gene: 7. The CDR3 loop spans 15 amino acids. In its sample, this clonotype was seen many times. The chain carries TRBV5-1 and TRBJ1-1; 7 bases match TRBD1. The clonotype was recovered from a male donor with ankylosing spondylitis or in good health (not recorded which). Source material: blood, either unsorted or a sorted T cell fraction (not recorded which). The CDR3 protein is CASSHTGVGNTEAFF. The CDR3 DNA reads TGCGCCAGCAGCCATACAGGGGTTGGGAACACTGAAGCTTTCTTT.